These 8 T cell receptor beta chains share one sample of origin, sequenced in a study of identical twins. In TCRdb, the 5' RACE reads were re-called with MiXCR into one record per CDR3 protein. The data show 540,000 or so distinct CDR3 sequences, around 22% seen once. These records were also assigned to another study, of yellow fever vaccine responses in identical twins.

The sequencing sample was made of CD4+ T cells sorted from blood. The receptors were gathered from a woman aged 18-29 years in good health.

This clonotype was seen more than once but under ten times. This chain joins TRBV5-1 and TRBJ2-1; D is perhaps TRBD1 or TRBD2 (5 bases each). The V gene lost 7 bases and the J gene lost 2 bases, with 16 bases spanning the gap. Germline loops: CDR1 SGHRS, CDR2 YFSETQ. The length of the CDR3 is 15 residues. The chain's CDR3 is CASAGSWGTYNEQFF. The CDR3 coding sequence is TGCGCCAGCGCCGGATCCTGGGGGACCTACAATGAGCAGTTCTTC.

DNA of the CDR3: TGTGCCAGCAGCCAAGATCCGGGGCGGGGTCAGCCCCAGCATTTT. It encodes CASSQDPGRGQPQHF. The chain recombines TRBV3-1 with TRBJ1-5; the D gene is possibly TRBD1 (5 bases). Germline V gene lookup returns CDR1 LGHDT and CDR2 YNNKEL (reference sequence). This CDR3 region has 15 residues. V was pared by 0 bases and J by 6 bases, with 12 bases between.

V is TRBV5-1 and J is TRBJ2-1; 8 bases are a match to TRBD2. Germline V gene sequence: CDR1 SGHRS, CDR2 YFSETQ. The V segment lost 4 bases and the J segment 4 bases; nucleotides outside the gene matches: 10. The CDR3 consists of 16 residues. The CDR3 DNA reads TGCGCCAGCAGCGGGGAGGCGGCTAGCGGGTACAATGAGCAGTTCTTC. It yields the protein CASSGEAASGYNEQFF. Full variable domain (remainder filled in from reference TRBV5-1 and TRBJ2-1): KAGVTQTPRYLIKTRGQQVTLSCSPISGHRSVSWYQQTPGQGLQFLFEYFSETQRNKGNFPGRFSGRQFSNSRSEMNVSTLELGDSALYLCASSGEAASGYNEQFFGPGTRLTVL.

The V and J genes are TRBV12-3 or TRBV12-4 and TRBJ2-2, with unresolved D. Between the trimmed V and J ends, which lost 2 bases and 1 base, there was a span of 8 bases. CDR3 length: 15 residues. DNA of the CDR3: TGTGCCAGCAGTTTATTCCAGAAGAACACCGGGGAGCTGTTTTTT. Translation: CASSLFQKNTGELFF.

A few counts support this clonotype. V gene TRBV14 combines with J gene TRBJ1-1, with D uncertain. CDR1 is SGHDN and CDR2 is FVKESK in the germline V gene. The V and J ends lost 4 bases and 7 bases respectively, with 19 bases between them. The CDR3 is 15 amino acids. The DNA for the CDR3 is TGTGCCAGCAGCCGCCCCCCCGCAGGAGCCTTTGAAGCTTTCTTT. It is translated as CASSRPPAGAFEAFF.

This clonotype occurred once. The rearrangement joins TRBV11-2 to TRBJ2-1; 8 nucleotides line up with TRBD1. Trimming took 5 bases from V and 6 from J; bases not matched to a gene: 6. The CDR3 is made up of 14 amino acids. CDR1 is SGHAT, CDR2 FQNNGV, per germline. CDR3 region: CASSPLTGVNEQFF. The DNA for the CDR3 is TGTGCCAGCAGCCCGCTGACAGGGGTCAATGAGCAGTTCTTC.

This sequence joins TRBV20-1 and TRBJ1-5; no definite D call. This CDR3 spans 14 amino acids. V dropped 3 bases and J dropped 0 bases, with 9 bases sitting between them. Germline-derived CDR1 and CDR2 are DFQATT and SNEGSKA (reference sequence). The chain's CDR3 is CSARQADSNQPQHF. The CDR3 DNA reads TGCAGTGCTAGGCAAGCAGATAGCAATCAGCCCCAGCATTTT.

The rearrangement uses TRBV6-1 and TRBJ2-7, with TRBD1 matching over 9 bases. With 8 bases clipped from V and 2 bases from J, the junction kept 7 bases outside the gene matches. Germline assignment: CDR1 MNHNS and CDR2 SASEGT. The CDR3 runs 14 residues. The CDR3 region is CASVPDRGTYEQYV. The CDR3 DNA is TGTGCCAGCGTCCCAGACAGGGGGACCTACGAGCAGTACGTC.